This T cell receptor beta chain was captured by sequencing in a study of glioma-infiltrating T cells (dated by TCRdb to the mid-2010s). About the study as a whole: Sequencing of TCR alpha- and beta-chain repertoires was performed on glioma tissue, on non-neoplastic brain tissue, and on matched peripheral blood mononuclear cells. Three low-grade glioma patients, seven to nine primary glioblastoma patients, and three non-glioma patients who contributed non-neoplastic brain tissue made up the paired cohort. To measure how far tissue and blood T-cell populations diverged, each tissue-infiltrating repertoire was compared against the peripheral blood repertoire of the same patient. Paper-wide results and their limitations: VJ-independent divergence between tissue and blood was below expectation in non-neoplastic patients but above expectation in all gliomas, especially low-grade gliomas. Tissue and blood shared very few CDR3 sequences, a result attributed to high CDR3 diversity and limited sampling. Group comparisons rested on small numbers: three non-neoplastic, three low-grade glioma and several glioblastoma patients.

The iRepertoire nested amplicon-rescue multiplex PCR (arm-PCR) platform was used to amplify TCR alpha and beta CDR3 regions from RNA. The input for one-step reverse transcription and amplification was roughly 85-400 ng of either tissue mRNA or PBMC total RNA. Following bead purification, Illumina adapters were added through a secondary multiplex PCR, and the libraries were then gel-purified between 200 and 400 bp. The libraries contained internal 6-nucleotide barcodes that were used for demultiplexing. The libraries were sequenced on an Illumina MiSeq using 2x220 or 2x250 nucleotide paired-end reads. In the source study's methods: Paired reads were merged with FLASH 1.2.11 and aligned to the GRCh37 human genome with BWA-MEM before extracting TRA and TRB reads. An IMGT-derived reference of cassette sequences and CDR3 motifs, with pseudogenes included, was used for V and J assignment. Reads were translated in three frames, and productive CDR3s were defined as those with a C...FGXG motif and no stop codons. A clonotype was defined as a unique combination of a V-J cassette pair and a CDR3 amino acid sequence. Reads were filtered by Hamming distance, with the threshold set by the sequence error rate of each sample in mapped regions. Through fastp at Q25 and MiXCR, TCRdb rebuilt clones from the public reads, retaining in-frame beta chains. Rows with one shared CDR3 protein collapse into an entry with the most common genes and DNA. The authors' filters were not applied to this entry. In this sample the table shows over 130,000 distinct CDR3 sequences, roughly two fifths of which occur a single time. The biggest ten clones account for 20% to 25% of the sample.

Concerning this clonotype itself: Its binding antigen is unknown. No quality values exist for individual bases; no much larger clone is one base distant.

Sequencing was performed on glioma tissue, nonneoplastic brain tissue, or PBMCs (not recorded which). The source is a human donor with low-grade glioma or glioblastoma, undergoing nonglioma brain surgery, or in good health (not recorded which).

The DNA sequence follows: TGCGCCAGCAGCCTCCGGCGAGACGGTAACTATGGCTACACCTTC. Translated, it gives CASSLRRDGNYGYTF. The chain was built from TRBV4-1 and TRBJ1-2, with the identity of the D gene unclear. Inclusive of the bounding cysteine and phenylalanine, the CDR3 is 15 residues long. The retained sequence is limited to the CDR3, 45 bases, with the frame set at the first base. Trimming removed 4 bases from V and 1 base from J, leaving 13 bases between the germline ends. The germline V gene specifies MGHRA as CDR1 and YSYEKL as CDR2.